A single sample gave rise to the 23 T cell receptor beta chains below, sequenced in a study of Graves' ophthalmopathy and Graves' hyperthyroidism. As the template, RNA transcripts were used to amplify TCR beta CDR3 regions. The first-round RT-PCR employed HTBI primers together with the Qiagen OneStep RT-PCR kit. A multiplex PCR was then performed as the second round. One entry per CDR3 protein, called by TCRdb with MiXCR from the multiplex PCR reads. The sample shows around 670,000 distinct CDR3 sequences, around 40% of them seen only once. The sample was peripheral blood. Receptor source: an adult man with Graves' ophthalmopathy.

The chain recombines TRBV6-5 with TRBJ1-1; D is uncertain. Germline CDR1 MNHEY, CDR2 SVGAGI. The V gene lost 11 bases and the J gene lost 1 base, with 14 bases spanning the gap. There are 13 residues in the CDR3. The CDR3, as DNA: TGTGCCTTAACGCGAGGAAAGAACACTGAAGCTTTCTTT. Protein product: CALTRGKNTEAFF.

This clonotype showed up many times. V usage is TRBV15 and J usage is TRBJ1-5, with a possible D match to TRBD1 (5 bases). The CDR3 length is 16 residues. V dropped 3 bases and J dropped 11 bases, with 23 bases sitting between them. Per germline, CDR1 LNHNV and CDR2 YYDKDF (reference sequence). The CDR3 sequence: CATSSAGAASFVAQHF. The CDR3 DNA reads TGTGCCACCAGCAGCGCTGGGGCGGCTAGCTTTGTGGCCCAGCATTTT.

The gene calls are TRBV7-9 and TRBJ2-2; 8 bases fit TRBD2. V shed 1 base and J 6 bases; nucleotides not matched to a gene: 7. CDR3 length equals 16 residues. Germline V lookup: CDR1 SEHNR, CDR2 FQNEAQ (reference sequence). The CDR3 DNA reads as TGTGCCAGCAGCTTAGTTCGGTCGGGAGGGCCCGGGGAGCTGTTTTTT. Protein product: CASSLVRSGGPGELFF.

In its sample, this clonotype was seen many times. V is TRBV9 and J is TRBJ1-6; D possibly corresponds to TRBD1 (5 bases). The CDR3 runs to 14 residues. Germline assignment: CDR1 SGDLS and CDR2 YYNGEE. V was pared by 3 bases and J by 13 bases, with 17 bases between. The DNA for the CDR3 is TGTGCCAGCAGCGAAGGTGGACACTCCACTCCCCTCCACTTT. It specifies CASSEGGHSTPLHF.

The chain employs TRBV9 and TRBJ2-2; no firm D call. Germline V lookup: CDR1 SGDLS, CDR2 YYNGEE. Trimming left V 0 bases short and J 0 bases short, with 9 bases between. The CDR3 contains 16 residues. The CDR3 nucleotides read TGTGCCAGCAGCGTAGTTGCAGCCTCGAACACCGGGGAGCTGTTTTTT. Translated, it gives CASSVVAASNTGELFF.

This clonotype has a count of ten or more. This chain connects TRBV7-9 to TRBJ2-6; no clear D gene. This CDR3 comprises 13 residues. The germline CDR1 and CDR2 sequences are SEHNR and FQNEAQ (reference sequence). The ends were cut back, 11 bases at V and 0 bases at J, with 8 bases in the middle. The CDR3, as DNA: TGTGCCGGAGACACCTCTGGGGCCAACGTCCTGACTTTC. Translating it yields CAGDTSGANVLTF.

This chain links TRBV7-2 with TRBJ1-1; a possible D gene is TRBD1 (6 bases). Deletions cut 0 bases from V and 11 bases from J, with 16 bases between. Germline V CDR1 and CDR2: SGHTA, FQGNSA. This CDR3 is built from 14 residues. The CDR3 region is CASSLARGAGSAFF. CDR3 DNA: TGTGCCAGCAGCTTAGCCCGGGGGGCCGGAAGTGCTTTCTTT.

This clonotype has just a few counts. The chain has TRBV20-1 and TRBJ1-2; D not certain. CDR1 is DFQATT and CDR2 is SNEGSKA in the germline V gene (reference sequence). The CDR3 is 12 residues long. The CDR3 here is CRVTAGYYGYTF. CDR3 in DNA: TGCAGGGTGACCGCCGGTTACTATGGCTACACCTTC.

This clonotype was seen repeatedly, ten times or more. The V call is TRBV2, the J call TRBJ1-2; 8 nucleotides align to TRBD1. CDR1 is SNHLY, CDR2 FYNNEI, per germline. The CDR3 extends over 14 amino acids. Trimming took 7 bases from V and 3 from J; bases not matched to a gene: 7. CDR3 DNA: TGTGCCAGCATCGAGGACAGGGAATACTATGGCTACACCTTC. It codes for CASIEDREYYGYTF.

Remarks on this clonotype: Sequence at one end of the junction differs from germline and may be a read error. The chain recombines TRBV7-3 with TRBJ1-3; D not resolved. The germline gives CDR1 SGHTA, CDR2 FQGTGA. This CDR3 comprises 15 residues. The CDR3 DNA sequence: TGCGCCAGCAGCCAACTCGGAAACTCTGGAAACACCATATATTTT. Protein product: CASSQLGNSGNTIYF.

The CDR3 bases are TGCAGCGTTGGGCGGGACAGGGGGAACTATGGCTACACCTTC. As protein: CSVGRDRGNYGYTF. The rearrangement uses TRBV29-1 and TRBJ1-2; TRBD1 agrees at 11 bases. The junction had 3 bases not matched to a gene; V was cut back by 4 bases and J by 2 bases. This CDR3 is built from 14 residues. Germline assignment: CDR1 SQVTM and CDR2 ANQGSEA.

About this clonotype: This may come from a read error, since a much larger clone is one base off. V is TRBV7-2 and J is TRBJ1-1; TRBD1 might be the D (6 bases). Trimming removed 6 bases at V and 5 bases at J, with 13 bases between. Per the germline V gene, CDR1 is SGHTA and CDR2 is FQGNSA. The CDR3 runs to 13 residues. The CDR3 coding sequence is TGTGCCAGCAGGATTCACCAGGGGACTGAAGCTTTCTTT. Translation gives CASRIHQGTEAFF.

The rearrangement uses TRBV7-9 and TRBJ1-2, with 7 bases that match TRBD1. J lost 9 bases, V lost 4 bases, and 14 bases had no gene match. This CDR3 spans 15 amino acids. Germline values: CDR1 SEHNR, CDR2 FQNEAQ (reference sequence). The CDR3 DNA reads as TGTGCCAGCAGCTATAAGAAGACAGGGATCCGTAGCTACACCTTC. Residues: CASSYKKTGIRSYTF.

For this clonotype: At one boundary the junction diverges from the germline segment, which might be a read error. The V and J genes are TRBV10-3 and TRBJ2-7; TRBD1 agrees at 9 bases. The germline gives CDR1 ENHRY, CDR2 SYGVKD. The CDR3 runs to 14 residues. The CDR3: CASSKGQGRWEPYF. CDR3 coding DNA: TGTGCCAGCAGCAAGGGACAGGGTCGGTGGGAGCCGTACTTC.

Worth noting for this clonotype: This may be a read error: a much more frequent sequence differs by one nucleotide. The chain recombines TRBV2 with TRBJ1-1, with D perhaps TRBD1 (6 bases). Germline CDR1 is SNHLY and CDR2 is FYNNEI. The length of the CDR3 is 16 residues. The CDR3 protein is CANSHPGHTANTEAFF. Written as DNA, the CDR3 is TGTGCCAACAGTCATCCGGGACATACGGCGAACACTGAAGCTTTCTTT.

In nucleotides, the CDR3 is TGTGCCAGCAGCTTAAAGGGTCAGCCGCACGAGCAGTACTTC. Translation: CASSLKGQPHEQYF. The rearrangement uses TRBV11-2 and TRBJ2-7, with D unclear. Germline values: CDR1 SGHAT, CDR2 FQNNGV. Trimming pared 2 bases from V and 5 bases from J, leaving 13 bases between. The CDR3 is 14 amino acids.

This chain joins TRBV10-2 and TRBJ2-5; the D gene is possibly TRBD2 (6 bases). Trimming removed 2 bases at V and 3 bases at J, with 7 bases between. The CDR3 length is 13 residues. The V gene's germline CDR1 is WSHSY and CDR2 SAAADI. CDR3 loop: CASSERREETQYF. CDR3 coding DNA: TGCGCCAGCAGTGAGAGGAGGGAAGAGACCCAGTACTTC.

The rearrangement links TRBV20-1 to TRBJ1-2; 9 bases line up with TRBD1. Germline lookup yields CDR1 DFQATT and CDR2 SNEGSKA (reference sequence). The CDR3 runs to 15 residues. The V gene end was trimmed by 3 bases and the J gene end by 1 base; junction bases not matched to a gene: 6. CDR3 bases: TGCAGTGCTAGGGGGGACAGGGTTGTTAACTATGGCTACACCTTC. This sequence encodes CSARGDRVVNYGYTF.

In this sample, this clonotype turned up a few times. V usage is TRBV20-1 and J usage is TRBJ1-5, with 7 positions matching TRBD1. This CDR3 comprises 15 residues. Germline CDR1 DFQATT, CDR2 SNEGSKA (reference sequence). V lost 5 bases to trimming and J lost 0 bases; unmatched junction nucleotides: 7. DNA for the CDR3: TGCAGTGCTGGGACAGACCTGTATAGCAATCAGCCCCAGCATTTT. Amino acid sequence: CSAGTDLYSNQPQHF.

At least ten counts were recorded for this clonotype. V usage is TRBV6-5 and J usage is TRBJ2-6; a possible D gene is TRBD2 (5 bases). Germline V gene lookup returns CDR1 MNHEY and CDR2 SVGAGI. V was cut by 5 bases and J by 2 bases, with 7 bases left in between. The CDR3 covers 14 residues. The CDR3: CASSEGPGANVLTF. The CDR3 DNA is TGTGCCAGCAGTGAGGGCCCTGGGGCCAACGTCCTGACTTTC.

This clonotype was counted a single time. A much larger clone lies a single base off, so this may be a read error. The V call is TRBV29-1, the J call TRBJ2-7, with a possible D match to TRBD1 (6 bases). CDR3 length: 11 residues. Germline assignment: CDR1 SQVTM and CDR2 ANQGSEA. Trimming removed 6 bases at V and 9 bases at J, with 15 bases between. Written as DNA, the CDR3 is TGCAGCGTGGAACAGGGAGACGTGCAGTACTTC. Protein product: CSVEQGDVQYF.

This clonotype was recorded many times. The chain has TRBV7-2 and TRBJ1-5; TRBD1 might be the D (6 bases). Between the trimmed V and J ends, which lost 2 bases and 5 bases, there was a span of 10 bases. The CDR3 contains 14 residues. CDR1 is SGHTA and CDR2 is FQGNSA in the germline V gene. As DNA, the CDR3 is TGTGCCAGCAGCTTAACGGCAGGGGATCAGCCCCAGCATTTT. Protein: CASSLTAGDQPQHF.

This clonotype was observed at least ten times. The chain combines TRBV15 with TRBJ1-3; 8 positions agree with TRBD1. With V trimmed by 5 bases and J by 8 bases, 8 bases remained unmatched. Germline-derived CDR1 and CDR2 are LNHNV and YYDKDF (reference sequence). The CDR3 length is 14 residues. The DNA for the CDR3 is TGTGCCACCAGCCGCGACAGGGGAGGCGACACCATATATTTT. This encodes CATSRDRGGDTIYF. Full variable domain (rest looked up from reference TRBV15 and TRBJ1-3): DAMVIQNPRYQVTQFGKPVTLSCSQTLNHNVMYWYQQKSSQAPKLLFHYYDKDFNNEADTPDNFQSRRPNTSFCFLDIRSPGLGDTAMYLCATSRDRGGDTIYFGEGSWLTVV.